The T cell receptor (beta chain) described here comes from a study of T cell responses to AZD1222 COVID-19 vaccine. The CDR3 sequence is 16 residues long. The germline gives CDR1 SNHLY, CDR2 FYNNEI. Trimming took 6 bases from V and 2 from J; bases not matched to a gene: 8. Data came from immunoSEQ multiplex PCR; TCRdb stores just in-frame clones and leaves some out. The profile shows under 30,000 clones, around nine tenths of them singletons. Overall study results and limits: Without day 14 samples, only post-peak T cell repertoires were studied.

Points on this clone: Its antigen is still unknown.

Investigators merged groups given second doses at roughly 4 or roughly 12 weeks. The specimen was peripheral blood, collected 28 days after the second AZD1222 dose. The V and J genes are TRBV2 and TRBJ1-5; 9 nucleotides agree with TRBD1. The clonotype was recovered from an adult who received the AZD1222 COVID-19 vaccine. CDR3 sequence (DNA): TGTGCCAGCAGGGCCCACAGGGGGCGCGGCAATCAGCCCCAGCATTTT. Its translation is CASRAHRGRGNQPQHF.